This entry is about one T cell receptor (beta chain). Its specificity is not known. Only in-frame clones appear in the TCRdb table, and some are missing; sequencing was by immunoSEQ multiplex PCR. The sample records about 140,000 clones, about 86% being singletons. This sample is part of a study of T cell responses to AZD1222 COVID-19 vaccine. Study-wide findings and caveats: Spike as a whole was targeted by vaccine-associated CD4 TCRs, dominant at 160-218 and 743-854. Reports indicate that nearly half of spike-specific TCRs are directed at unmutated variant regions. Breadth and depth of Spike-specific TCRs rose after two AZD1222 doses. No day 14 peak samples; only post-peak repertoires were characterized.

The CDR3 loop spans 15 amino acids. Germline V gene lookup returns CDR1 MDHEN and CDR2 SYDVKM. Trimming took 8 bases from V and 3 from J, leaving 19 bases between them. The chain combines TRBV28 with TRBJ1-2, with TRBD1 as a possible D gene (6 bases). The TCR was taken from an adult who received the AZD1222 COVID-19 vaccine. The material was peripheral blood, obtained 28 days after the second AZD1222 dose. CDR3 coding DNA: TGTGCCAGCTGCCAAGGCGGGGGCCCTCACTATGGCTACACCTTC. Protein product: CASCQGGGPHYGYTF.